The present T cell receptor (beta chain) was sequenced within a study of blood T cell repertoires in COVID-19 (dated by TCRdb to 2018 to 2020). Describing the broader study: Collaborator samples came from the United States, Italy and Spain and covered acute and convalescent phases of COVID-19. A freely available public database, intended as a resource for researchers studying the immune response to SARS-CoV-2, is where the repertoires were released. Sample metadata almost always included a de-identified subject ID, COVID-19 status, age in years and sex. The dataset comprised deeply sampled blood TCRbeta repertoires from subjects exposed to, actively infected with, or recovered from COVID-19. The samples were drawn from the first 160 participants of the ongoing ImmuneRACE study and from 1,254 subjects provided by 6 global collaborators. The prospective study material was composed of cDNA or gDNA derived from T cells, B-cell-depleted T cells, or PBMCs. HLA class I and class II types, where available, came from metadata supplied by the sample provider rather than from assay-based typing. The research as a whole found: The amount of clinical and demographic metadata varied by source and participant and was provided uncurated.

TCRbeta CDR3 regions were amplified from genomic DNA by means of the immunoSEQ Assay, a bias-controlled multiplex PCR. The authors processed their data as follows. Nucleated cell counts per sample were estimated from amplification of reference gene primers within the assay. To quantify the absolute abundance of each unique TCRbeta CDR3 rearrangement, sequence reads were collapsed and filtered. For each sample, productive Simpson clonality was calculated as the square root of Simpson's diversity index across productive rearrangements. TCRdb took over this immuneACCESS table, retaining in-frame rearrangements with V and J assigned. Such tables are incomplete; in checked studies, under half of the missing clones stem from an unresolved V gene, and the remainder is unexplained. V, J and clone size derive from that table, while D and trimming were established from the DNA sequence. The sample table shows roughly 220,000 clones, and about four fifths are seen once. Approximately 6.6% of the sample belongs to the ten largest clones.

Enrolling through a virtual design, the prospective study's participants ranged in age from roughly 18 to 95 years and lived across 24 United States geographic areas. To assign participants to cohorts, the prospective study relied on clinical history that participants themselves reported in a screening survey and a study questionnaire. Recovered participants in ImmuneRACE Cohort 3 were defined as having two consecutive negative NP/OP PCR tests, clearance from a healthcare professional, or resolution of symptoms. Each participant in the prospective study had whole blood, serum and a nasopharyngeal or oropharyngeal swab collected by mobile phlebotomists. Over an approximately 2-month period, participants in the prospective study had the option of providing additional blood draws and questionnaires. Prospective study blood samples were shipped either frozen or at room temperature before DNA extraction.

V and J are truncated by 11 bases and 4 bases respectively, leaving an intervening sequence of 17 bases. The CDR3 starts with the cysteine, ends with the phenylalanine, and has 14 residues. Only CDR3 DNA remains: 42 bases, in frame from the first base. Based on the germline V gene (reference sequence), the CDR1 and CDR2 sequences are SEHNR and FQNEAQ. The count of this clone is one. It lacks a known antigen. Base qualities are not provided; no much larger clone lies one nucleotide away. The TCR was taken from a woman aged 40 to 49 who had recovered from COVID-19. Recombination joined TRBV7-9 with TRBJ1-4, with the identity of the D gene unclear. The sample was PBMCs or T cells enriched from blood (not recorded which). The nucleotide sequence is given as TGTGCCGGATCGGGCCTTCGGGGTAATGAAAAACTGTTTTTT. Translated, it gives CAGSGLRGNEKLFF.